A single sample is the source of the 2 T cell receptor beta chains below, sequenced in a study of breast tumors, draining lymph nodes, adjacent tissues. TCRdb fed the multiplex PCR reads into MiXCR, producing one record per CDR3 protein. The repertoire includes roughly 130,000 distinct CDR3 sequences, 20% of them detected once, and roughly 3.6% sits in the top ten. Samples came from axillary lymph nodes draining the breast cancer. The material sequenced was axillary lymph node tissue. The receptor set was obtained from a female donor with breast cancer. Some clones in this sample may be carry-over from other donors' samples.

The chain links TRBV18 to TRBJ2-5; 7 positions agree with TRBD2. Germline V gene data show CDR1 as KGHSH and CDR2 as LQKENI. This CDR3 has 13 amino acids. Unmatched junction bases numbered 9, after V lost 9 bases and J lost 5 bases. CDR3 coding DNA: TGTGCCAGTCAAAGACTAGCCGGGGAGACCCAGTACTTC. Protein: CASQRLAGETQYF.

The rearrangement links TRBV11-3 to TRBJ2-1; D may be TRBD2 (6 bases). There are 13 residues in the CDR3. Trimming cost V 0 bases and J 14 bases, with 14 bases left between them. Germline lookup yields CDR1 SGHNT and CDR2 YENEEA. The CDR3 DNA is TGTGCCAGCAGCTTAGAGGAGACTAGAGAAAAGTTCTTC. Translating it yields CASSLEETREKFF.